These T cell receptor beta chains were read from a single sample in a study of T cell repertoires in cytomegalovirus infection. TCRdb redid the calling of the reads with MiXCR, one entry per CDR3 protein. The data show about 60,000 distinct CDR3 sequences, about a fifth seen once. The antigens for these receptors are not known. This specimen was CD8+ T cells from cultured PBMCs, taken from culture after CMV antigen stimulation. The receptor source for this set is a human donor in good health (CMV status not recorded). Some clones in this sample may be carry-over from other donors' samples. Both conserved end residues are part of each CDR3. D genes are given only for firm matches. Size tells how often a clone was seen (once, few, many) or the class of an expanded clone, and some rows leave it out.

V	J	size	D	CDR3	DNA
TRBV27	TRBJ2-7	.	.	CASSSNSNEQYF	TGTGCCAGCAGTTCCAACTCAAACGAGCAGTACTTC
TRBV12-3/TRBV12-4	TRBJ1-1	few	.	CASSVDILNTEAFF	TGTGCCAGCAGCGTGGACATATTGAACACTGAAGCTTTCTTT
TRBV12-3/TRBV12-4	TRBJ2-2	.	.	CASSTQGGPGELFF	TGTGCCAGCAGTACCCAAGGGGGGCCCGGGGAGCTGTTTTTT
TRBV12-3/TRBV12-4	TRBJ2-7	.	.	CASSVKVRGNEQYF	TGTGCCAGCAGTGTGAAAGTTAGGGGGAACGAGCAGTACTTC
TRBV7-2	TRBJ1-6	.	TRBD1	CASSPSAGGNSPLHF	TGTGCCAGCAGCCCTTCTGCAGGGGGTAATTCACCCCTCCACTTT
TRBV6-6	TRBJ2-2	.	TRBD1	CASSSPGQGYTGELFF	TGTGCCAGCAGTAGTCCGGGACAGGGTTACACCGGGGAGCTGTTTTTT
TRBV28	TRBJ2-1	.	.	CASSFPRGSYNEQFF	TGTGCCAGCAGTTTCCCCCGGGGCAGCTACAATGAGCAGTTCTTC
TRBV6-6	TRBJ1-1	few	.	CASSYTTGGTEAFF	TGTGCCAGCAGTTACACGACCGGGGGAACTGAAGCTTTCTTT
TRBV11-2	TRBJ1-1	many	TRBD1	CASSLGQGLPEAFF	TGTGCCAGCAGCTTAGGACAGGGACTGCCGGAAGCTTTCTTT
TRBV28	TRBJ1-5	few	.	CASSLGAGNQPQHF	TGTGCCAGCAGTTTGGGGGCAGGCAATCAGCCCCAGCATTTT
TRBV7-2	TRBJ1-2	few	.	CASSPGGANGYTF	TGTGCCAGCAGCCCCGGGGGGGCGAATGGCTACACCTTC
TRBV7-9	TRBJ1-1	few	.	CASSLDSNTEAFF	TGTGCCAGCAGCTTAGACAGCAACACTGAAGCTTTCTTT
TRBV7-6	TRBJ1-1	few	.	CASSQNGNTEAFF	TGTGCCAGCAGTCAGAACGGTAACACTGAAGCTTTCTTT
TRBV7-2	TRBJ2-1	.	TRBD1	CASSSGQGGIEQFF	TGTGCCAGCAGCTCGGGACAGGGAGGGATTGAGCAGTTCTTC
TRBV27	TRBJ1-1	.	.	CASSTGGLEAFF	TGTGCCAGCAGTACAGGCGGCCTGGAAGCTTTCTTT
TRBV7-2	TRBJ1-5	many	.	CASSFENSNQPQHF	TGTGCCAGCAGCTTCGAAAATAGCAATCAGCCCCAGCATTTT
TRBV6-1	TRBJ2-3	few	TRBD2	CASNRGGTDTQYF	TGTGCCAGCAATCGGGGGGGCACAGATACGCAGTATTTT
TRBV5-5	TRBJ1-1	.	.	CASSLGPGRLNTEAFF	TGTGCCAGCAGCTTGGGCCCGGGACGGTTGAACACTGAAGCTTTCTTT
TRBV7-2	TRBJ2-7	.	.	CASSRREPYEQYF	TGTGCCAGCAGCCGCAGGGAACCCTACGAGCAGTACTTC
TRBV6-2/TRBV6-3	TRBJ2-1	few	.	CASSFLNVVATEDEQFF	TGTGCCAGCAGTTTCCTCAATGTGGTGGCCACTGAGGATGAGCAGTTCTTC
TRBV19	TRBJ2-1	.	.	CASSYRADYNEQFF	TGTGCCAGTAGCTACAGGGCTGACTACAATGAGCAGTTCTTC
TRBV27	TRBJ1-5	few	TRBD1	CASNPTGKTQPQHF	TGTGCCAGCAACCCGACAGGGAAAACGCAGCCCCAGCATTTT
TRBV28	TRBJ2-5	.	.	CASRSFSGSWETQYF	TGTGCCAGCAGGTCGTTTAGCGGCAGTTGGGAGACCCAGTACTTC